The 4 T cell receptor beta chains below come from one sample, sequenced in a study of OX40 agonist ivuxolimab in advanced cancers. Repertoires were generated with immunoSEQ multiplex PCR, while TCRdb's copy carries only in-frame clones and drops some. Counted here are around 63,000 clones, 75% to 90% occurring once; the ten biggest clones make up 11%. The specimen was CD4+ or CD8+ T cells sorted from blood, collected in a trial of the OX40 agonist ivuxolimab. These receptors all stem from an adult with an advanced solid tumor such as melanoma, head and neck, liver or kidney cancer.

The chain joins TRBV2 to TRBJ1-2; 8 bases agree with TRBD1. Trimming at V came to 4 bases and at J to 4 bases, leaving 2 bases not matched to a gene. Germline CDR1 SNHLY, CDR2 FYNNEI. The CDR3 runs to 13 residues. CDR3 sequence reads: CASSATGVYGYTF. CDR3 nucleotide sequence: TGTGCCAGCAGTGCGACAGGGGTCTATGGCTACACCTTC. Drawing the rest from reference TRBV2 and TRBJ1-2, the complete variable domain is EPEVTQTPSHQVTQMGQEVILRCVPISNHLYFYWYRQILGQKVEFLVSFYNNEISEKSEIFDDQFSVERPDGSNFTLKIRSTKLEDSAMYFCASSATGVYGYTFGSGTRLTVV.

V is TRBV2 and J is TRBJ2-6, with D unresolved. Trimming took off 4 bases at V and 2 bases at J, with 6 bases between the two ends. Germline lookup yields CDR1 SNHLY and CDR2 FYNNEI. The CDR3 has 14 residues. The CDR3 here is CASSGGTGANVLTF. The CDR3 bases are TGTGCCAGCAGTGGTGGAACTGGGGCCAACGTCCTGACTTTC.

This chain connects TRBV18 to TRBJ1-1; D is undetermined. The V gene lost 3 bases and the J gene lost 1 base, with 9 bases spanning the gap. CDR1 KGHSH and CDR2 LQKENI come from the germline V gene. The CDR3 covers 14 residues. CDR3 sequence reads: CASSPDPGNTEAFF. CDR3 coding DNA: TGTGCCAGCTCACCGGATCCAGGGAACACTGAAGCTTTCTTT.

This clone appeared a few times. CDR3 bases: TGTGCCAGCAGCTTAACAGGGGGCTGGGATCAGCCCCAGCATTTT. Translating gives CASSLTGGWDQPQHF. The genes are TRBV7-9 and TRBJ1-5; 9 bases fit TRBD1. CDR3 size: 15 residues. J lost 5 bases, V lost 2 bases, and 4 bases had no gene match. Germline-derived CDR1 and CDR2 are SEHNR and FQNEAQ (reference sequence).